One sample yielded the 23 T cell receptor beta chains listed below, sequenced in a study of CD8 T cells in Susac syndrome. When the RNA was reverse transcribed, random hexamers were used with an input of 0.5 to 1 ug. TCRdb re-analysed the immunoSEQ multiplex PCR reads in MiXCR, keeping a single row per CDR3 protein. Counted here are about 180,000 distinct CDR3 sequences, 90% to 95% occurring once; the ten biggest clones make up 0.099%. The sequenced sample was CD4+ T cells from PBMCs. These TCRs come from a human donor with Susac syndrome.

The rearrangement uses TRBV6-2 or TRBV6-3 and TRBJ2-1, with 7 positions matching TRBD2. Trimming took 4 bases from V and 7 from J; bases not matched to a gene: 4. Germline V lookup: CDR1 MNHEY, CDR2 SVGEGT. The CDR3 runs 13 residues. CDR3 loop: CASSSREANEQFF. DNA of the CDR3: TGTGCCAGCAGTTCACGGGAGGCGAATGAGCAGTTCTTC.

The gene calls are TRBV5-1 and TRBJ2-7, with TRBD1 identical over 7 bases. The CDR3 covers 12 residues. V lost 3 bases to trimming and J lost 7 bases; unmatched junction nucleotides: 4. Germline V gives CDR1 SGHRS, CDR2 YFSETQ. CDR3 amino acids: CASSWTGWEQYF. CDR3 sequence (DNA): TGCGCCAGCAGCTGGACAGGATGGGAGCAGTACTTC.

This chain uses TRBV20-1 with TRBJ2-4; D is perhaps TRBD1 or TRBD2 (5 bases each). The CDR3 extends over 15 amino acids. From germline, CDR1 is DFQATT and CDR2 SNEGSKA (reference sequence). V shed 6 bases and J shed 1 base, with 16 bases lying between them. The CDR3 is CSAGKNWGAKNIQYF. CDR3 coding DNA: TGCAGTGCCGGCAAAAACTGGGGGGCCAAAAACATTCAGTACTTC.

This clonotype was counted a single time. This rearrangement joins TRBV2 to TRBJ2-1; D assignment may be TRBD1 or TRBD2 (6 bases each). Trimming stripped 7 bases from V and 8 bases from J, with 21 bases between. This CDR3 has 15 amino acids. Germline V CDR1 and CDR2: SNHLY, FYNNEI. Written as DNA, the CDR3 is TGTGCCAGCATCCCCGGGGGCGCGGGTAAAGATGAGCAGTTCTTC. Amino acid sequence: CASIPGGAGKDEQFF. Full variable domain (missing parts from reference TRBV2 and TRBJ2-1): EPEVTQTPSHQVTQMGQEVILRCVPISNHLYFYWYRQILGQKVEFLVSFYNNEISEKSEIFDDQFSVERPDGSNFTLKIRSTKLEDSAMYFCASIPGGAGKDEQFFGPGTRLTVL.

The chain links TRBV20-1 to TRBJ2-1; D is ambiguous. The CDR3 has 13 amino acids. Trimming pared 1 base from V and 6 bases from J, leaving 10 bases between. Germline CDR1 DFQATT, CDR2 SNEGSKA (reference sequence). As DNA, the CDR3 is TGCAGTGCTAGAGTCGGAGTCAGCAATGAGCAGTTCTTC. Translation gives CSARVGVSNEQFF.

Here the CDR3 reads CASSLGQGMKPQHF. The CDR3 DNA follows: TGTGCCAGCTCCCTTGGACAGGGGATGAAGCCCCAGCATTTT. This chain connects TRBV18 to TRBJ1-5; 9 bases map to TRBD1. V shed 6 bases and J 8 bases; nucleotides not matched to a gene: 8. CDR3 length: 14 residues. Germline assignment: CDR1 KGHSH and CDR2 LQKENI.

J is TRBJ2-1 and V is TRBV20-1; TRBD1 or TRBD2 may be the D gene (5 bases each). The CDR3 is made up of 14 amino acids. Trimming took off 4 bases at V and 7 bases at J, with 17 bases between the two ends. Germline V CDR1 and CDR2: DFQATT, SNEGSKA (reference sequence). CDR3 in amino acids: CSATSVFGANEQFF. CDR3 coding DNA: TGCAGTGCTACGTCAGTCTTCGGGGCTAATGAGCAGTTCTTC.

The chain combines TRBV4-3 with TRBJ1-2; no definite D call. CDR3 length equals 15 residues. Trimming stripped 0 bases from V and 0 bases from J, with 8 bases between. In germline, CDR1 is LGHNA, CDR2 YSLEER. The CDR3 DNA sequence: TGCGCCAGCAGCCAAGACGCAGGAACTAACTATGGCTACACCTTC. It is translated as CASSQDAGTNYGYTF.

The chain couples TRBV7-9 to TRBJ1-2; D uncertain. Trimming pared 1 base from V and 0 bases from J, leaving 18 bases between. The germline V gene has CDR1 SEHNR and CDR2 FQNEAQ (reference sequence). There are 18 residues in the CDR3. The CDR3 region has the DNA TGTGCCAGCAGCTTAGGTGTTGAGCGTAATGGAGCTAACTATGGCTACACCTTC. Translating gives CASSLGVERNGANYGYTF. Combining the CDR3 with reference TRBV7-9 and TRBJ1-2 gives the whole variable domain DTGVSQNPRHKITKRGQNVTFRCDPISEHNRLYWYRQTLGQGPEFLTYFQNEAQLEKSRLLSDRFSAERPKGSFSTLEIQRTEQGDSAMYLCASSLGVERNGANYGYTFGSGTRLTVV.

V and J are TRBV7-8 and TRBJ2-1; no clear D. Germline V CDR1 and CDR2: SGHVS, FQNEAQ. The CDR3 consists of 15 residues. Between the trimmed V and J ends, which lost 5 bases and 0 bases, there was a span of 11 bases. DNA of the CDR3: TGTGCCAGCAGCGCCGGGCGGAGCTCCTACAATGAGCAGTTCTTC. Translation: CASSAGRSSYNEQFF.

This clonotype was seen a handful of times. The chain carries TRBV20-1 and TRBJ1-2; a possible D gene is TRBD1 (5 bases). This CDR3 comprises 14 residues. Germline CDR1 reads DFQATT; CDR2 reads SNEGSKA (reference sequence). V was pared by 3 bases and J by 0 bases, with 11 bases between. The CDR3 DNA reads TGCAGTGCTAGCGACAGCCTCTCTAACTATGGCTACACCTTC. Its protein is CSASDSLSNYGYTF.

The chain links TRBV5-8 to TRBJ2-7, with a tentative D call TRBD1 (6 bases). The CDR3 is 14 residues long. V gave up 6 bases and J gave up 0 bases, with 13 bases separating them. In germline, CDR1 is SGHTS, CDR2 YDEGEE. In DNA form, the CDR3 reads TGTGCCAGCATTAGGACAGAGAGCTCCTACGAGCAGTACTTC. This codes for CASIRTESSYEQYF.

This chain uses TRBV20-1 with TRBJ2-5; TRBD2 agrees at 11 bases. The CDR3 runs to 14 residues. Germline-derived CDR1 and CDR2 are DFQATT and SNEGSKA (reference sequence). Germline trimming cut 6 bases from V and 4 bases from J; bases unmatched to any gene: 7. The CDR3 region is CSAAGLAAVETQYF. The CDR3 DNA is TGCAGTGCCGCGGGACTAGCGGCGGTAGAGACCCAGTACTTC.

V is TRBV5-1 and J is TRBJ2-1; tentatively, D is TRBD1 (5 bases). Germline CDR1 is SGHRS and CDR2 is YFSETQ. This CDR3 region has 15 residues. Trimming cost V 10 bases and J 2 bases, with 19 bases left between them. CDR3 nucleotide sequence: TGCGCCTTCAGCTTGAGGCAGGGAACCTACAATGAGCAGTTCTTC. This sequence encodes CAFSLRQGTYNEQFF.

The chain is built from TRBV5-1 and TRBJ1-1; D is unresolved. V dropped 3 bases and J dropped 0 bases, with 6 bases sitting between them. The CDR3 runs 13 residues. Germline V gene data show CDR1 as SGHRS and CDR2 as YFSETQ. CDR3 sequence: CASSSWMNTEAFF. The CDR3 DNA reads TGCGCCAGCAGCTCGTGGATGAACACTGAAGCTTTCTTT.

The chain carries TRBV19 and TRBJ1-5; D call uncertain. Looked up from germline, CDR1 is LNHDA and CDR2 is SQIVND (reference sequence). Trimming shortened V by 8 bases and J by 0 bases, and 14 bases separated the two germline ends. This CDR3 has 15 residues. The CDR3: CASSPGWDSNQPQHF. DNA of the CDR3: TGTGCCAGTTCCCCGGGGTGGGATAGCAATCAGCCCCAGCATTTT.

This sequence joins TRBV18 and TRBJ2-1; tentative D call: TRBD1 (6 bases). The CDR3 loop spans 15 amino acids. V gave up 4 bases and J gave up 8 bases, with 18 bases separating them. The germline V gene has CDR1 KGHSH and CDR2 LQKENI. The CDR3 here is CASSLGQGFGDEQFF. DNA of the CDR3: TGTGCCAGCTCACTGGGTCAGGGGTTCGGGGATGAGCAGTTCTTC.

V and J are TRBV7-9 and TRBJ2-5; TRBD1 matches at 8 bases. With 5 bases clipped from V and 1 base from J, the junction kept 6 bases outside the gene matches. CDR3 size: 15 residues. CDR1 is SEHNR, CDR2 FQNEAQ, per germline (reference sequence). CDR3 sequence reads: CASSLGTGPQETQYF. For the CDR3, the DNA is TGTGCCAGCAGCCTCGGGACAGGTCCCCAAGAGACCCAGTACTTC.

The rearrangement uses TRBV4-2 and TRBJ2-1; 7 bases are shared with TRBD2. The CDR3 runs 15 residues. Unmatched junction bases numbered 11, after V lost 0 bases and J lost 12 bases. Germline CDR1 and CDR2: LGHNA and YNFKEQ. CDR3 in amino acids: CASSQDGDPGGGQFF. The CDR3 region has the DNA TGTGCCAGCAGCCAAGATGGTGACCCCGGCGGGGGGCAGTTCTTC.

The chain carries TRBV18 and TRBJ1-1; no clear D gene. Trimming shortened V by 3 bases and J by 5 bases, and 16 bases separated the two germline ends. This CDR3 has 15 residues. CDR1 KGHSH and CDR2 LQKENI come from the germline V gene. CDR3 sequence reads: CASSPEFTPVTEAFF. The CDR3 DNA reads as TGTGCCAGCTCACCCGAGTTTACGCCGGTGACTGAAGCTTTCTTT.

The chain carries TRBV9 and TRBJ1-2; D ambiguous. This CDR3 is 14 amino acids long. Germline CDR1 is SGDLS and CDR2 is YYNGEE. V dropped 2 bases and J dropped 4 bases, with 12 bases sitting between them. The CDR3 loop is CASSVSTGSYGYTF. DNA of the CDR3: TGTGCCAGCAGCGTTTCGACGGGCTCCTATGGCTACACCTTC.

The CDR3 is CASSLEWGTEAFF. The CDR3 nucleotides read TGCGCCAGCAGCTTGGAATGGGGAACTGAAGCTTTCTTT. The V call is TRBV5-1, the J call TRBJ1-1; D is ambiguous. Germline V lookup: CDR1 SGHRS, CDR2 YFSETQ. V was trimmed by 0 bases and J by 5 bases, leaving 8 bases between them. The length of the CDR3 is 13 residues.

A single count supports this clonotype. The genes are TRBV18 and TRBJ1-1; a possible D gene is TRBD1 (5 bases). The germline V and J ends were trimmed by 6 bases and 5 bases, with 13 bases remaining between them. The CDR3 consists of 13 residues. CDR1 is KGHSH, CDR2 LQKENI, per germline. This CDR3 is CASSGEGITEAFF. Written as DNA, the CDR3 is TGTGCCAGCTCCGGGGAGGGGATAACTGAAGCTTTCTTT.